The sequence of this T cell receptor (beta chain) was determined in a study of shared clonotypes between healthy human individuals. Study background: The plates for each donor numbered three CD4 naive, three CD4 memory, two CD8 naive and one CD8 memory.

Per sorted-subset replicate PCR, input was around 220 ng DNA, representing 30,000 to 35,000 T cell genomes. Using immunoSEQ multiplex PCR, the repertoire was profiled, and TCRdb retains in-frame clones only, with some absent. Of about 340,000 clones listed, more than 60% are singletons. Per the germline V gene, CDR1 is MNHNS and CDR2 is SASEGT. Trimming took 3 bases from V and 4 from J, leaving 6 bases between them. The CDR3 runs 12 residues. In the case of this clone: Its specificity is unknown.

Study observations and caveats: Relative to clonotypes present in all four donors, those not shared had lower generation probabilities. In a handful of donors, about 5% of naive CD4 clonotypes appeared in common.

V gene TRBV6-1 combines with J gene TRBJ1-2; D is unclear. What was sequenced was memory CD4+ T cells sorted from blood. Documented subset: CD45RA-negative fraction. The sequence was collected from a man aged 30 to 45 in good health. The DNA for the CDR3 is TGTGCCAGCAGTGACAATCTCTATGGCTACACCTTC. It encodes CASSDNLYGYTF.